These 5 T cell receptor beta chains were all obtained from the same sample, sequenced in a study of cytomegalovirus exposure and HLA in healthy donors. Vbeta (60) and Jbeta (13) primers were used in the PCR. Assay used: immunoSEQ multiplex PCR; TCRdb lists only in-frame clones, some missing. The profile shows around 170,000 clones, over 70% of them singletons. Sample: PBMCs. Every receptor here comes from a woman in her fifties or sixties in good health and CMV-seropositive.

The chain links TRBV5-8 to TRBJ1-5, with D hard to call. Trimming took 0 bases from V and 4 from J, leaving 5 bases between them. The CDR3 length is 13 residues. Germline CDR1 and CDR2: SGHTS and YDEGEE. The CDR3 is CASSLETNQPQHF. The CDR3 DNA reads TGTGCCAGCAGCTTGGAGACAAATCAGCCCCAGCATTTT.

This clone was seen once. This chain links TRBV28 with TRBJ1-1, with 8 bases that match TRBD1. Unmatched junction bases numbered 3, after V lost 7 bases and J lost 8 bases. This CDR3 spans 11 amino acids. The germline CDR1 and CDR2 sequences are MDHEN and SYDVKM. The CDR3 DNA follows: TGTGCCAGCAACTGGGACAGGGAAGCTTTCTTT. Encoded protein: CASNWDREAFF. Full variable domain (missing parts from reference TRBV28 and TRBJ1-1): DVKVTQSSRYLVKRTGEKVFLECVQDMDHENMFWYRQDPGLGLRLIYFSYDVKMKEKGDIPEGYSVSREKKERFSLILESASTNQTSMYLCASNWDREAFFGQGTRLTVV.

The V and J genes are TRBV5-1 and TRBJ2-1, with TRBD2 as a possible D gene (6 bases). Deletions cut 1 base from V and 6 bases from J, with 14 bases between. Germline loops: CDR1 SGHRS, CDR2 YFSETQ. The CDR3 length is 15 residues. The CDR3 nucleotides are TGCGCCAGCAGCTTGACCCTCGGACTAAGCAATGAGCAGTTCTTC. Translated: CASSLTLGLSNEQFF.

The genes are TRBV6-5 and TRBJ1-1; D perhaps matches TRBD1 (6 bases). The germline V gene encodes CDR1 MNHEY and CDR2 SVGAGI. V lost 6 bases, J lost 1 base, and 9 bases lay in between. This CDR3 comprises 13 residues. The DNA for the CDR3 is TGTGCCAGCAGCCAGGACAGGAACACTGAAGCTTTCTTT. Residues: CASSQDRNTEAFF.

This sequence joins TRBV11-3 and TRBJ1-1, with a tentative D call TRBD1 (5 bases). CDR1 and CDR2 from the germline V gene are SGHNT and YENEEA. Trimming cost V 2 bases and J 5 bases, with 12 bases left between them. The CDR3 spans 14 residues. Written as DNA, the CDR3 is TGTGCCAGCAGCTTAAGCGGGGGAGGAACTGAAGCTTTCTTT. It yields the protein CASSLSGGGTEAFF.